The rows below give T cell receptor beta chains drawn from one sample of a study of T cell responses to AZD1222 COVID-19 vaccine. Method: immunoSEQ multiplex PCR; TCRdb's copy keeps in-frame clones and lacks some. The data show about 160,000 clones, about 90% seen once. The sample here was peripheral blood, taken 28 days after the second AZD1222 dose. These receptor sequences come from an adult who received the AZD1222 COVID-19 vaccine. Each CDR3 is given with its conserved first and last residue. The order of the fields is CDR3 DNA, CDR3 protein, V gene, CDR3 length, J gene, D gene. A D gene is named only where the DNA matches it firmly.

CDR3 DNA: TGTGCCAGCAGTTACCCAGCCGGGACAGGGCTGGATGAGCAGTTCTTC
CDR3 protein: CASSYPAGTGLDEQFF
V gene: TRBV6-5
CDR3 length: 16
J gene: TRBJ2-1
D gene: TRBD1

CDR3 DNA: TGTGCCAGCAGCCCTCCACCCCGTTGGGGGAATTCACCCCTCCACTTT
CDR3 protein: CASSPPPRWGNSPLHF
V gene: TRBV7-8
CDR3 length: 16
J gene: TRBJ1-6
D gene: NA

CDR3 DNA: TGTGCCAGCAGTTTTGGGGCCTACGAGCAGTACTTC
CDR3 protein: CASSFGAYEQYF
V gene: TRBV6-5
CDR3 length: 12
J gene: TRBJ2-7
D gene: NA

CDR3 DNA: TGTGCCAGCAGCCAGACTCTAAGCGGGGAGACCCAGTACTTC
CDR3 protein: CASSQTLSGETQYF
V gene: TRBV3-1/TRBV3-2
CDR3 length: 14
J gene: TRBJ2-5
D gene: NA

CDR3 DNA: TGTGCCAGCAGCCGCTCCGGGACCACGAACACCGGGGAGCTGTTTTTT
CDR3 protein: CASSRSGTTNTGELFF
V gene: TRBV4-2
CDR3 length: 16
J gene: TRBJ2-2
D gene: NA

CDR3 DNA: TGCGCCAGCAGCGCCGGGACAGTTAAATATGGCTACACCTTC
CDR3 protein: CASSAGTVKYGYTF
V gene: TRBV5-1
CDR3 length: 14
J gene: TRBJ1-2
D gene: TRBD1

CDR3 DNA: TGTGCTAGTGGTTTGGTAAATGACGAGACCCAGTACTTC
CDR3 protein: CASGLVNDETQYF
V gene: TRBV12-5
CDR3 length: 13
J gene: TRBJ2-5
D gene: NA

CDR3 DNA: TGCAGCGGCGGGACAGGATGGTGGGAGCAGTACTTC
CDR3 protein: CSGGTGWWEQYF
V gene: TRBV29-1
CDR3 length: 12
J gene: TRBJ2-7
D gene: TRBD1

CDR3 DNA: TGTGCCAGCAGTGACACCCTGGGGAGCCCCTACGAGCAGTACTTC
CDR3 protein: CASSDTLGSPYEQYF
V gene: TRBV6-1
CDR3 length: 15
J gene: TRBJ2-7
D gene: NA

CDR3 DNA: TGTGCCAGCAGCTTAGATCAGTTCGGGGGCGAGGGGTCCGGCTACACCTTC
CDR3 protein: CASSLDQFGGEGSGYTF
V gene: TRBV13
CDR3 length: 17
J gene: TRBJ1-2
D gene: NA

CDR3 DNA: TGTGCCAGCAGTACGGGCGTCCCATATTTACATGGCTACACCTTC
CDR3 protein: CASSTGVPYLHGYTF
V gene: TRBV27
CDR3 length: 15
J gene: TRBJ1-2
D gene: NA

CDR3 DNA: TGCGCCAGCAGCTGGGGTACTAACTATGGCTACACCTTC
CDR3 protein: CASSWGTNYGYTF
V gene: TRBV5-1
CDR3 length: 13
J gene: TRBJ1-2
D gene: NA

CDR3 DNA: TGCGCCAGCAGCCAAGATAGTGGGAGGGACACTGAAGCTTTCTTT
CDR3 protein: CASSQDSGRDTEAFF
V gene: TRBV4-1
CDR3 length: 15
J gene: TRBJ1-1
D gene: NA

CDR3 DNA: TGTGCCAGCAGTGAAGCCCAAAGACAATCCCTCCACTTT
CDR3 protein: CASSEAQRQSLHF
V gene: TRBV6-1
CDR3 length: 13
J gene: TRBJ1-6
D gene: NA

CDR3 DNA: TGTGCCATCAGTGGGGGGCAGAACACCATATATTTT
CDR3 protein: CAISGGQNTIYF
V gene: TRBV10-3
CDR3 length: 12
J gene: TRBJ1-3
D gene: NA

CDR3 DNA: TGTGCCACCAGTTCCGGGACAGGGTACCTCAATGAGCAGTTCTTC
CDR3 protein: CATSSGTGYLNEQFF
V gene: TRBV24-1
CDR3 length: 15
J gene: TRBJ2-1
D gene: TRBD1

CDR3 DNA: TGTGCCAGTACCCCAAGGGGCTATGGCTACACCTTC
CDR3 protein: CASTPRGYGYTF
V gene: TRBV19
CDR3 length: 12
J gene: TRBJ1-2
D gene: NA

CDR3 DNA: TGTGCCAGCAGCTTACATAACCAAGAGACCCAGTACTTC
CDR3 protein: CASSLHNQETQYF
V gene: TRBV5-4
CDR3 length: 13
J gene: TRBJ2-5
D gene: NA

CDR3 DNA: TGTGCCAGCAGCTTGCCGCTTCAGGAGGGCCTTAATCAGCCCCAGCATTTT
CDR3 protein: CASSLPLQEGLNQPQHF
V gene: TRBV5-5
CDR3 length: 17
J gene: TRBJ1-5
D gene: NA

CDR3 DNA: TGTGCCAGCAGTCCCCAGCTTAACTATGGCTACACCTTC
CDR3 protein: CASSPQLNYGYTF
V gene: TRBV12-3/TRBV12-4
CDR3 length: 13
J gene: TRBJ1-2
D gene: NA

CDR3 DNA: TGTGCCAGTAGGACCGGGACACGACGCAATCAGCCCCAGCATTTT
CDR3 protein: CASRTGTRRNQPQHF
V gene: TRBV19
CDR3 length: 15
J gene: TRBJ1-5
D gene: NA

CDR3 DNA: TGTGCCAGCAGGGAATCGGGAGAGACCCAGTACTTC
CDR3 protein: CASRESGETQYF
V gene: TRBV2
CDR3 length: 12
J gene: TRBJ2-5
D gene: NA

CDR3 DNA: TGTGCCAGCAGCCTTGGACAGGCGATGAACACTGAAGCTTTCTTT
CDR3 protein: CASSLGQAMNTEAFF
V gene: TRBV5-4
CDR3 length: 15
J gene: TRBJ1-1
D gene: TRBD1

CDR3 DNA: TGTGCCAGCAGCAAGGATAGGGGAAATGGCTACACCTTC
CDR3 protein: CASSKDRGNGYTF
V gene: TRBV12-3/TRBV12-4
CDR3 length: 13
J gene: TRBJ1-2
D gene: NA

CDR3 DNA: TGTGCCAGCAGTTTGGGGATAGGGGCTCTCCGGGGCTACACCTTC
CDR3 protein: CASSLGIGALRGYTF
V gene: TRBV27
CDR3 length: 15
J gene: TRBJ1-2
D gene: NA

CDR3 DNA: TGTGCCAGTAGTATAGGCGGACAGTCGGGAGGCTACACCTTC
CDR3 protein: CASSIGGQSGGYTF
V gene: TRBV19
CDR3 length: 14
J gene: TRBJ1-2
D gene: NA

CDR3 DNA: TGCAGTGCTAGGAGGGGACCCGCAGCTTTCTTT
CDR3 protein: CSARRGPAAFF
V gene: TRBV20-1
CDR3 length: 11
J gene: TRBJ1-1
D gene: NA

CDR3 DNA: TGTGCCATCAGTGAGTCTGGGAGAAAACTGTTTTTT
CDR3 protein: CAISESGRKLFF
V gene: TRBV10-3
CDR3 length: 12
J gene: TRBJ1-4
D gene: NA

CDR3 DNA: TGTGCCAGCAGCTTCGGCTACGAGCAGTACTTC
CDR3 protein: CASSFGYEQYF
V gene: TRBV5-6
CDR3 length: 11
J gene: TRBJ2-7
D gene: NA

CDR3 DNA: TGTGCCAGTAGTATGATTGCGTCTAGCACAGATACGCAGTATTTT
CDR3 protein: CASSMIASSTDTQYF
V gene: TRBV19
CDR3 length: 15
J gene: TRBJ2-3
D gene: NA

CDR3 DNA: TGTGCCAGCAGTCCGGCCGGGATCACCTATGGCTACACCTTC
CDR3 protein: CASSPAGITYGYTF
V gene: TRBV27
CDR3 length: 14
J gene: TRBJ1-2
D gene: NA

CDR3 DNA: TGCGCCAGCAGCTTGGAAGGGGGTTCTAATGAAAAACTGTTTTTT
CDR3 protein: CASSLEGGSNEKLFF
V gene: TRBV5-1
CDR3 length: 15
J gene: TRBJ1-4
D gene: NA

CDR3 DNA: TGTGCCAGCAGACCGCCGGGACAAGAGAACACTGAAGCTTTCTTT
CDR3 protein: CASRPPGQENTEAFF
V gene: TRBV6-6
CDR3 length: 15
J gene: TRBJ1-1
D gene: NA

CDR3 DNA: TGTGCCAGCTCACGGGACCCAGTAGTCCTTGGCTACACCTTC
CDR3 protein: CASSRDPVVLGYTF
V gene: TRBV18
CDR3 length: 14
J gene: TRBJ1-2
D gene: NA

CDR3 DNA: TGCAGCGTTGAAGAAGGGTGGGGGCGAGTTTATGGCTACACCTTC
CDR3 protein: CSVEEGWGRVYGYTF
V gene: TRBV29-1
CDR3 length: 15
J gene: TRBJ1-2
D gene: NA